Below, 3 T cell receptor beta chains from the same sample are listed, as sequenced in a study of CD8+CD57+ T cells in acquired aplastic anemia. Patients chosen for sequencing had shown CD8+CD57+ cell expansion by flow cytometry. TCR beta VDJ and CDR3 profiles were obtained from a genomic DNA template. TCRdb used MiXCR to reprocess the reads, holding one entry per CDR3 protein. There are approximately 470,000 distinct CDR3 sequences in the sample; around 30% occur only once, and less than 0.85% lies in the top ten. Input material: sorted CD4+, CD8+, or CD8+CD57+ T cells (not recorded which) from PBMCs. The receptors were sampled from a human donor with aplastic anemia.

This clonotype has only a few counts. V gene TRBV28 combines with J gene TRBJ2-5; D is unclear. Germline V gene data show CDR1 as MDHEN and CDR2 as SYDVKM. Trimming removed 5 bases at V and 2 bases at J, with 9 bases between. The CDR3 sequence is 13 residues long. In DNA form, the CDR3 reads TGTGCCAGCAGTATTGGAAGACAAGAGACCCAGTACTTC. Its protein is CASSIGRQETQYF.

The chain uses TRBV6-1 and TRBJ2-6, with D perhaps given as TRBD1 or TRBD2 (5 bases each). The germline V gene encodes CDR1 MNHNS and CDR2 SASEGT. V lost 8 bases to trimming and J lost 3 bases, with 23 bases between them. The CDR3 runs to 18 residues. DNA of the CDR3: TGTGCCAGCGCCCCAGGGTTCCCTTCCCGGGATGGGGCCAACGTCCTGACTTTC. Its translation: CASAPGFPSRDGANVLTF.

The V gene is TRBV7-2, the J gene TRBJ2-7, with TRBD2 matching 7 bases. Germline CDR1 reads SGHTA; CDR2 reads FQGNSA. The CDR3 totals 11 residues. V shed 5 bases and J 5 bases; nucleotides not matched to a gene: 0. CDR3 nucleotide sequence: TGTGCCAGCAGCGGGAGGGACGAGCAGTACTTC. Its translation: CASSGRDEQYF.